A single sample is the source of the 10 T cell receptor beta chains below, sequenced in a study of identical twins. TCRdb itself ran the 5' RACE reads through MiXCR, one entry per CDR3 protein. Here the sample spans 450,000 or so distinct CDR3 sequences, about 18% being singletons. Sequencing used naive T cells sorted from blood. These receptors all stem from a man in his forties or fifties in good health.

This clonotype was seen more than once but under ten times. The genes are TRBV18 and TRBJ2-3, with 8 bases that match TRBD1. The CDR3 is 16 residues long. After removal of 0 bases from V and 3 bases from J, the junction contained 5 bases not matched to a gene. The germline CDR1 and CDR2 sequences are KGHSH and LQKENI. The CDR3 DNA sequence: TGTGCCAGCTCACCACCGGCGGACAGGGTGACAGATACGCAGTATTTT. Its protein is CASSPPADRVTDTQYF.

This clonotype was counted a single time. The rearrangement joins TRBV2 to TRBJ2-2; a weak D match, TRBD1 (6 bases). Germline CDR1 is SNHLY and CDR2 is FYNNEI. V lost 5 bases and J lost 5, with 15 bases in between. There are 15 residues in the CDR3. The CDR3 sequence: CASSPNGQWTGELFF. CDR3 bases: TGTGCCAGCAGTCCTAACGGACAGTGGACCGGGGAGCTGTTTTTT.

This clonotype appeared a few times. The chain joins TRBV6-4 to TRBJ2-2; D unresolved. This CDR3 spans 13 amino acids. Trimming left V 4 bases short and J 2 bases short, with 5 bases between. In germline, CDR1 is MRHNA, CDR2 SNTAGT. The chain's CDR3 is CASSAINTGELFF. CDR3 bases: TGTGCCAGCAGTGCCATCAACACCGGGGAGCTGTTTTTT.

This clonotype was seen more than once but under ten times. This sequence joins TRBV20-1 and TRBJ1-1; D remains unclear. V lost 0 bases and J lost 5, with 13 bases in between. CDR1 and CDR2 (germline): DFQATT, SNEGSKA (reference sequence). The CDR3 is 14 residues long. The CDR3 spells CSARDGAWETEAFF. CDR3 DNA sequence: TGCAGTGCTAGAGATGGCGCCTGGGAGACTGAAGCTTTCTTT.

In this sample, this clonotype turned up many times. The chain employs TRBV20-1 and TRBJ1-3; D unclear. Deletions cut 6 bases from V and 4 bases from J, with 13 bases between. The germline V gene encodes CDR1 DFQATT and CDR2 SNEGSKA (reference sequence). The CDR3 totals 13 residues. DNA of the CDR3: TGCAGTGCAATGGGCGGGTTCGGAAACACCATATATTTT. Translating gives CSAMGGFGNTIYF.

Ten or more counts support this clonotype. The chain links TRBV30 to TRBJ2-7; D is unclear. From germline, CDR1 is GTSNPN and CDR2 SVGIG (reference sequence). V shed 2 bases and J shed 9 bases, with 11 bases lying between them. The CDR3 covers 11 residues. This CDR3 is CAWSNGERQYF. In nucleotides, the CDR3 is TGTGCCTGGAGTAATGGCGAACGGCAGTACTTC.

This clonotype has just a few counts. The V and J genes are TRBV20-1 and TRBJ2-1; 9 positions match TRBD1. CDR3 size: 15 residues. Germline V lookup: CDR1 DFQATT, CDR2 SNEGSKA (reference sequence). The V and J ends lost 6 bases and 6 bases, in that order; junction bases with no gene match: 12. CDR3 sequence (DNA): TGCAGTGCGCCATCCGGGACAGGGTTCGGCAATGAGCAGTTCTTC. Translation: CSAPSGTGFGNEQFF.

This clonotype was observed a handful of times. CDR3 DNA: TGTGCCAGCAGCCGACTAGCGGGGGGGAGTAATGAGCAGTTCTTC. This codes for CASSRLAGGSNEQFF. The chain employs TRBV12-3 or TRBV12-4 and TRBJ2-1; 14 nucleotides align to TRBD2. V trimming: 6 bases; J trimming: 7 bases; junction bases outside the gene matches: 5. There are 15 residues in the CDR3.

This clonotype was observed a handful of times. The V and J genes are TRBV5-8 and TRBJ2-1; no clear D gene. The CDR3 consists of 13 residues. Looked up from germline, CDR1 is SGHTS and CDR2 is YDEGEE. V was cut by 5 bases and J by 9 bases, with 15 bases left in between. DNA of the CDR3: TGTGCCAGCAGAACTGCCTTTCTGGGTGAGCAGTTCTTC. This gives the protein CASRTAFLGEQFF.

This clonotype was seen repeatedly, ten times or more. This chain links TRBV7-9 with TRBJ2-3; 11 positions agree with TRBD2. Trimming at V came to 4 bases and at J to 2 bases, leaving 5 bases not matched to a gene. From germline, CDR1 is SEHNR and CDR2 FQNEAQ (reference sequence). The CDR3 length is 16 residues. This chain's CDR3 is CASSYSSGGTTDTQYF. CDR3 DNA sequence: TGTGCCAGCAGCTACTCTAGCGGGGGGACCACAGATACGCAGTATTTT. The whole variable domain, remainder taken from reference TRBV7-9 and TRBJ2-3, is DTGVSQNPRHKITKRGQNVTFRCDPISEHNRLYWYRQTLGQGPEFLTYFQNEAQLEKSRLLSDRFSAERPKGSFSTLEIQRTEQGDSAMYLCASSYSSGGTTDTQYFGPGTRLTVL.